The clone carrying this T cell receptor beta chain was observed a few times. Its specificity is unknown. The source of the sample is a study of T cell repertoires in cytomegalovirus infection. The CDR3 is 17 amino acids. Germline V gene data show CDR1 as LGHNA and CDR2 as YNFKEQ. V was pared by 4 bases and J by 0 bases, with 16 bases between. Each CDR3 protein is one row after TCRdb ran MiXCR on the reads. In the table there are 340,000 or so distinct CDR3 sequences, more than 20% of which are singletons. The TCR sequence derives from a human donor in good health (CMV status not recorded). Some clones in this sample may be carry-over from other donors' samples. This chain uses TRBV4-2 with TRBJ1-3; D gene unclear. The specimen comprised cultured PBMCs, sampled from culture after CMV antigen stimulation. The CDR3 DNA sequence: TGTGCCAGCAGCCTGGAGCTAGGGTCAGGCTCTGGAAACACCATATATTTT. Translating gives CASSLELGSGSGNTIYF.